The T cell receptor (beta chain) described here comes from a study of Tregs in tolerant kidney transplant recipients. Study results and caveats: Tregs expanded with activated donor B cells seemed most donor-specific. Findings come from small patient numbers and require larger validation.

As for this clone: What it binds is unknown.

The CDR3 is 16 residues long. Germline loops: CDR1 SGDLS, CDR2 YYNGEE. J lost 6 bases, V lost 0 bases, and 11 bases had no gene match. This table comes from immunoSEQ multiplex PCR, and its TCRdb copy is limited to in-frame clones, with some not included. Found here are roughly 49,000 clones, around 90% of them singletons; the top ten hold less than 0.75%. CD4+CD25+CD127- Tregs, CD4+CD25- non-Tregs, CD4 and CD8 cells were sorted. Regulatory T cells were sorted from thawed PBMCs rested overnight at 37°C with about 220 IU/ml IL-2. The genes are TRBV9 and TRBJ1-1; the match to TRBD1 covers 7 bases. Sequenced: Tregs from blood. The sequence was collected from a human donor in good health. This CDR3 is CASSVDGWQGVAEAFF. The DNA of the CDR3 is TGTGCCAGCAGCGTAGACGGCTGGCAGGGGGTAGCTGAAGCTTTCTTT.